One sample yielded the 9 T cell receptor beta chains listed below, sequenced in a study of T cells in women clearing cervical HPV infection. Clones were read by immunoSEQ multiplex PCR, and TCRdb kept only the in-frame ones, dropping some. The data show about 30,000 clones, and the top ten clones hold about 3.7%. What was sequenced was blood buffy coat. These receptors all stem from a woman aged 18-70 years with a cervical HPV16 infection that either progressed to CIN3+ or cleared (not recorded which).

Comment on this clone: The read comes to an end 3 residues before the CDR3 does, leaving the germline J gene to fill in the end. This chain links TRBV7-6 with TRBJ2-7, with 8 bases lining up with TRBD2. This CDR3 has 15 residues. Germline V gene sequence: CDR1 SGHVS, CDR2 FNYEAQ. J lost 2 bases, V lost 3 bases, and 6 bases had no gene match. The CDR3 loop is CASSFGQAGAYEQYF. The part of the CDR3 DNA that was read is TGTGCCAGCAGCTTTGGTCAAGCGGGAGCCTACGAG. The full variable domain, in which reference TRBV7-6 and TRBJ2-7 provide the parts outside the CDR3, is GAGVSQSPRYKVTKRGQDVALRCDPISGHVSLYWYRQALGQGPEFLTYFNYEAQQDKSGLPNDRFSAERPEGSISTLTIQRTEQRDSAMYRCASSFGQAGAYEQYFGPGTRLTVT.

On this clone itself: The read ends 3 residues before the CDR3 terminus; that terminus is restored from the germline J gene. This chain uses TRBV20-1 with TRBJ2-3; 11 nucleotides match TRBD2. CDR3 length: 14 amino acids. With V trimmed by 6 bases and J by 6 bases, 8 bases remained unmatched. Germline V lookup: CDR1 DFQATT, CDR2 SNEGSKA (reference sequence). Here the CDR3 reads CSARGLAALDTQYF. The sequenced CDR3 bases are TGCAGTGCCAGGGGACTAGCGGCTTTGGATACG.

Points on this clone: Coverage ceases 3 residues before the CDR3 finishes, and the germline J gene fills in the end. The chain is built from TRBV5-1 and TRBJ2-3; weak D call: TRBD1 (6 bases). Trimming stripped 1 base from V and 0 bases from J, with 9 bases between. The CDR3 consists of 15 residues. The germline V gene encodes CDR1 SGHRS and CDR2 YFSETQ. The CDR3 sequence: CASSLWGPSTDTQYF. The part of the CDR3 DNA that was read is TGCGCCAGCAGCTTGTGGGGGCCGAGCACAGATACG.

In the case of this clone: The read ends 3 residues shy of where the CDR3 ends; the end is completed using the germline J gene. V usage is TRBV5-1 and J usage is TRBJ2-7; maybe TRBD1 (6 bases). From germline, CDR1 is SGHRS and CDR2 YFSETQ. Trimming cost V 0 bases and J 4 bases, with 8 bases left between them. The CDR3 is 13 residues long. The CDR3 bases that were read are TGCGCCAGCAGCTTGGTAACAGGGTACGAG. Translation: CASSLVTGYE. The whole CDR3 sequence is CASSLVTGYEQYF. The complete variable domain, with remaining parts taken from reference TRBV5-1 and TRBJ2-7, reads KAGVTQTPRYLIKTRGQQVTLSCSPISGHRSVSWYQQTPGQGLQFLFEYFSETQRNKGNFPGRFSGRQFSNSRSEMNVSTLELGDSALYLCASSLVTGYEQYFGPGTRLTVT.

As regards this clone: The read stops 3 residues short of the end of the CDR3; the missing end is completed from the germline J gene. This chain links TRBV7-2 with TRBJ1-1; possible D gene TRBD1, 5 bases. The CDR3 has 11 amino acids. Trimming pared 10 bases from V and 6 bases from J, leaving 12 bases between. Germline CDR1 reads SGHTA; CDR2 reads FQGNSA. CDR3 bases read: TGTGCCACCTGGGGCAGCCCTGAA. Its protein is CATWGSPE. The entire CDR3 is CATWGSPEAFF.

The sequenced part of the CDR3 DNA is TGCAGCGTTGAAGATCTAGGGGGCTATGGC. It is translated as CSVEDLGGYG. The CDR3 as a whole reads CSVEDLGGYGYTF. The gene calls are TRBV29-1 and TRBJ1-2, with a possible D match to TRBD1 (6 bases). The read ends 3 residues before the CDR3 terminus; that terminus is restored from the germline J gene. Trimming removed 0 bases at V and 4 bases at J, with 9 bases between. The CDR3 extends over 13 amino acids. Per the germline V gene, CDR1 is SQVTM and CDR2 is ANQGSEA.

Of note for this clone: The read ends 3 residues early relative to the CDR3; the germline J gene fills the gap. The chain links TRBV5-1 to TRBJ1-2; D is ambiguous. Germline V gene lookup returns CDR1 SGHRS and CDR2 YFSETQ. Trimming stripped 0 bases from V and 2 bases from J, with 11 bases between. This CDR3 region has 15 residues. The CDR3 here is CASSLEWSVNYGYTF. The CDR3 bases that were read are TGCGCCAGCAGCTTGGAGTGGTCAGTGAACTATGGC.

Concerning this clone: The CDR3 end falls 3 residues outside the read, so it is completed with the germline J gene. The rearrangement uses TRBV29-1 and TRBJ1-1; 11 positions match TRBD1. Trimming took 6 bases from V and 0 from J; bases not matched to a gene: 9. This CDR3 spans 16 amino acids. CDR1 SQVTM and CDR2 ANQGSEA come from the germline V gene. The part of the CDR3 DNA that was read is TGCAGCGTCCACGGACAGGGGGCTCAGTTGAACACTGAA. It encodes CSVHGQGAQLNTE. In full, the CDR3 is CSVHGQGAQLNTEAFF.

Concerning this clone itself: The missing CDR3 end, 3 residues past where the read stops, is filled in from the germline J gene. J is TRBJ1-1 and V is TRBV30; D may be TRBD1 (6 bases). Germline CDR1 and CDR2: GTSNPN and SVGIG (reference sequence). The length of the CDR3 is 14 residues. Trimming cost V 3 bases and J 1 base, with 12 bases left between them. The CDR3 protein is CAWRGTGRNTEAFF. The CDR3 bases that were read are TGTGCCTGGAGAGGAACAGGGCGGAACACTGAA.